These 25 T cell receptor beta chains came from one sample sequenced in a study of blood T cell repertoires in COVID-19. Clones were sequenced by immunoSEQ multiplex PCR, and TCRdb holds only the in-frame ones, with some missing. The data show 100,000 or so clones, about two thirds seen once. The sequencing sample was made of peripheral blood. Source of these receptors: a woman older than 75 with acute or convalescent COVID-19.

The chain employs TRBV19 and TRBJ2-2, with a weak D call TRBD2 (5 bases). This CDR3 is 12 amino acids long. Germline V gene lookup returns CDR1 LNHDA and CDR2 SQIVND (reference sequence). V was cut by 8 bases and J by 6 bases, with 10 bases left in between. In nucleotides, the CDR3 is TGTGCCAGTTACCGGGGTGCCGGGGAGCTGTTTTTT. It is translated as CASYRGAGELFF.

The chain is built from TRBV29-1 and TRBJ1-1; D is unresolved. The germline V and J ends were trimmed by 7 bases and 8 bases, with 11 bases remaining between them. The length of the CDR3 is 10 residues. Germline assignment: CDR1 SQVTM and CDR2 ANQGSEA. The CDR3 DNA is TGCAGCGCCTCCCCCGAGGAAGCTTTCTTT. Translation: CSASPEEAFF.

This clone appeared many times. In DNA form, the CDR3 reads TGTGCCAGCAGCTTCGATAGGACAGGAGTTTCCTACGAGCAGTACTTC. Translated: CASSFDRTGVSYEQYF. This chain uses TRBV5-4 with TRBJ2-7; 7 bases map to TRBD1. The germline V gene encodes CDR1 SGHNT and CDR2 YYREEE (reference sequence). The CDR3 consists of 16 residues. Germline trimming cut 2 bases from V and 1 base from J; bases unmatched to any gene: 9.

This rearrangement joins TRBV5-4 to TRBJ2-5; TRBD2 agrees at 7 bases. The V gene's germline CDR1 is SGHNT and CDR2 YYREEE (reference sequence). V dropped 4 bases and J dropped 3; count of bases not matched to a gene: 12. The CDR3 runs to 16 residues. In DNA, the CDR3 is TGTGCCAGCAGCGCGGGCGAGTCGAGCGGGGAAGAGACCCAGTACTTC. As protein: CASSAGESSGEETQYF.

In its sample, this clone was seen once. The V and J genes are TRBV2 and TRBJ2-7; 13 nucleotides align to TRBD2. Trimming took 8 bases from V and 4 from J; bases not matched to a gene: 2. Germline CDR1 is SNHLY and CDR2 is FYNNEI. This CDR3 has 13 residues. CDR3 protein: CASSLAGGYEQYF. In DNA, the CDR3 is TGTGCCAGCTCACTAGCGGGGGGGTACGAGCAGTACTTC.

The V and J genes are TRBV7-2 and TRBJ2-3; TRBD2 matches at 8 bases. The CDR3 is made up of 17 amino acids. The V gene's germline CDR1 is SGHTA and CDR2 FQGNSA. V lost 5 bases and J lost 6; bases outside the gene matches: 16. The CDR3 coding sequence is TGTGCCAGCAGCGAATGGAGTCGGGGGGGCCCGGGGGATACGCAGTATTTT. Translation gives CASSEWSRGGPGDTQYF.

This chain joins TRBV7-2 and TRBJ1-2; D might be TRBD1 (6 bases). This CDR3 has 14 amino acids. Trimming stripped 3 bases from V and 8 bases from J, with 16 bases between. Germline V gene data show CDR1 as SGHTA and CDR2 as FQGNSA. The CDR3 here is CASSFDRTDPGYTF. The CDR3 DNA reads TGTGCCAGCAGCTTTGATCGGACAGATCCCGGCTACACCTTC.

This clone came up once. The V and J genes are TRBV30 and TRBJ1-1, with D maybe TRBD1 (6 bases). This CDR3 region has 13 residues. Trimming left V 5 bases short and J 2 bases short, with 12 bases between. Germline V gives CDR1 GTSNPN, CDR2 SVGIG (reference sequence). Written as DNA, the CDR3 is TGTGCCTGGGCTGGACAGCCCAACACTGAAGCTTTCTTT. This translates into CAWAGQPNTEAFF.

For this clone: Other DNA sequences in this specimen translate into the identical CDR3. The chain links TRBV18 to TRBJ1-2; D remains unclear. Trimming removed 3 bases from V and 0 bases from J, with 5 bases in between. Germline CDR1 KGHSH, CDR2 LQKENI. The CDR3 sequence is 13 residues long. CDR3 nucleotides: TGTGCCAGCTCACCTGAGGCTAACTATGGCTACACCTTC. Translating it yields CASSPEANYGYTF.

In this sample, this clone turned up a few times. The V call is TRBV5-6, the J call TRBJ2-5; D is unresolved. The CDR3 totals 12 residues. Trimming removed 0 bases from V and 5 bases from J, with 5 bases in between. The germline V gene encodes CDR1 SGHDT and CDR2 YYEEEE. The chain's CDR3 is CASSLDRETQYF. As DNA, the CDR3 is TGTGCCAGCAGCTTGGACCGGGAGACCCAGTACTTC.

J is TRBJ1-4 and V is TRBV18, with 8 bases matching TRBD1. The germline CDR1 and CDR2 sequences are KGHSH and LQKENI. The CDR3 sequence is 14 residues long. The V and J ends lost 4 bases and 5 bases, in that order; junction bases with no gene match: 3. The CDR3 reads CASSRGTGNEKLFF. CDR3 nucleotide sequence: TGTGCCAGCTCACGAGGGACAGGAAATGAAAAACTGTTTTTT. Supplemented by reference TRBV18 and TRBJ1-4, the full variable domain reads NAGVMQNPRHLVRRRGQEARLRCSPMKGHSHVYWYRQLPEEGLKFMVYLQKENIIDESGMPKERFSAEFPKEGPSILRIQQVVRGDSAAYFCASSRGTGNEKLFFGSGTQLSVL.

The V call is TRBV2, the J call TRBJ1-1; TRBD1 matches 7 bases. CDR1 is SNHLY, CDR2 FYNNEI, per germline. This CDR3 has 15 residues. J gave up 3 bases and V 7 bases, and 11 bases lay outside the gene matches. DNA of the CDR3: TGTGCCAGCACCATGGACAGGCCATTGCACACTGAAGCTTTCTTT. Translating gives CASTMDRPLHTEAFF.

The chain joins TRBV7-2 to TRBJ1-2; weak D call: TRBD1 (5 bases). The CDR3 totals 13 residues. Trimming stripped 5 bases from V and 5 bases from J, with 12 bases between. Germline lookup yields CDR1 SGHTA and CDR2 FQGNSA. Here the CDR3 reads CASSIQDSYGYTF. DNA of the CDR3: TGTGCCAGCAGCATACAAGACAGTTATGGCTACACCTTC.

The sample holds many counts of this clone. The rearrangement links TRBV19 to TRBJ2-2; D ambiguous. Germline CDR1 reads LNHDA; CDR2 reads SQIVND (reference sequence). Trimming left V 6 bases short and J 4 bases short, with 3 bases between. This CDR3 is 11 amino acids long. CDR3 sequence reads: CASSSTGELFF. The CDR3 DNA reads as TGTGCCAGTAGCTCCACCGGGGAGCTGTTTTTT.

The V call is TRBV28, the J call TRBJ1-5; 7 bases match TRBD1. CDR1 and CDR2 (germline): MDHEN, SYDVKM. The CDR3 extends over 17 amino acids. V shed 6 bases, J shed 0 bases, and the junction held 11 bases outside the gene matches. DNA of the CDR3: TGTGCCAGCAGACCACACAGGGGCGGGATTAGCAATCAGCCCCAGCATTTT. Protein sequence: CASRPHRGGISNQPQHF.

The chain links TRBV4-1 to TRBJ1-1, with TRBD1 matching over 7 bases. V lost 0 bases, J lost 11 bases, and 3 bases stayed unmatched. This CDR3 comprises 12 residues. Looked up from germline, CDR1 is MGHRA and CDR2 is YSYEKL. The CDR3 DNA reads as TGCGCCAGCAGCCAAGATAGGGGACAGGCTTTCTTT. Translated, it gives CASSQDRGQAFF.

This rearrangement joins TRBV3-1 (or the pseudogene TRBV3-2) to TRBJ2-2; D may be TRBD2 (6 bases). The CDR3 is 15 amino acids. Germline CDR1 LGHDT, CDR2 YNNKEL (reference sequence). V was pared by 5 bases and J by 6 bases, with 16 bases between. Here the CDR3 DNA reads TGTGCCAGCAGCTTGGGGGGAGCCAAGCCCGGGGAGCTGTTTTTT. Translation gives CASSLGGAKPGELFF.

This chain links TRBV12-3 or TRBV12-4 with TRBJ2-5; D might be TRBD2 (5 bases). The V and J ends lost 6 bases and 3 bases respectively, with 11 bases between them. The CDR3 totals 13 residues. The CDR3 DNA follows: TGTGCCAGCAGAGGGAGTGTGGAAGAGACCCAGTACTTC. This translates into CASRGSVEETQYF.

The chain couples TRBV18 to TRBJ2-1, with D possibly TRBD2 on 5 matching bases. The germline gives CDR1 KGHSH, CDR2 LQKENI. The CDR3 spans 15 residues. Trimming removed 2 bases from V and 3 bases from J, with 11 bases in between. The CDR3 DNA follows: TGTGCCAGCTCACCAGCCGCGGGTATCTACAATGAGCAGTTCTTC. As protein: CASSPAAGIYNEQFF.

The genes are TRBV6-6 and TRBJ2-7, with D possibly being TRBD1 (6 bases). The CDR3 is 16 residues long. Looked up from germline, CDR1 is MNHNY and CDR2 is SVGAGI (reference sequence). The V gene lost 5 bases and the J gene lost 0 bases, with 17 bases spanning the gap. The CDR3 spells CASSRQVQGSSYEQYF. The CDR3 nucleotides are TGTGCCAGCAGTCGACAAGTTCAGGGGAGCTCCTACGAGCAGTACTTC.

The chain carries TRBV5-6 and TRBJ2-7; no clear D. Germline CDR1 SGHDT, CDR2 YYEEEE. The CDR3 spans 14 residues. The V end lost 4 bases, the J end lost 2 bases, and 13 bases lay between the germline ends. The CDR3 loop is CASSRFEFAYEQYF. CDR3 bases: TGTGCCAGCAGCCGGTTCGAGTTTGCCTACGAGCAGTACTTC. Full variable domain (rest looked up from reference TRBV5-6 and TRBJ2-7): DAGVTQSPTHLIKTRGQQVTLRCSPKSGHDTVSWYQQALGQGPQFIFQYYEEEERQRGNFPDRFSGHQFPNYSSELNVNALLLGDSALYLCASSRFEFAYEQYFGPGTRLTVT.

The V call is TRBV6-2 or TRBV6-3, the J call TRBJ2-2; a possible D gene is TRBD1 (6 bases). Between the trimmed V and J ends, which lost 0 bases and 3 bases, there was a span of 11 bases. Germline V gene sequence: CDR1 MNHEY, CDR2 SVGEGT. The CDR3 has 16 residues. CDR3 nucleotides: TGTGCCAGCAGTTACTCCCCAGGGGCGGACACCGGGGAGCTGTTTTTT. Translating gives CASSYSPGADTGELFF.

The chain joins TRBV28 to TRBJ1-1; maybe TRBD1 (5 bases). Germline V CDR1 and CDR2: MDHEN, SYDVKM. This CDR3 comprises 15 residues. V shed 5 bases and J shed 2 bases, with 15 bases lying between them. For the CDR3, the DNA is TGTGCCAGCAGTCCGCATGGGGCTCTTAACACTGAAGCTTTCTTT. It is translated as CASSPHGALNTEAFF.

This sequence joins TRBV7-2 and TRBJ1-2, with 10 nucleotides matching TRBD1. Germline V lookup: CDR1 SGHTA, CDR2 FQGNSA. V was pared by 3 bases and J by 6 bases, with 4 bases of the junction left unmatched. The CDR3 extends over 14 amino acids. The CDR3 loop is CASSFRDRGNGYTF. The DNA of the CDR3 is TGTGCCAGCAGCTTCCGGGACAGGGGAAATGGCTACACCTTC.

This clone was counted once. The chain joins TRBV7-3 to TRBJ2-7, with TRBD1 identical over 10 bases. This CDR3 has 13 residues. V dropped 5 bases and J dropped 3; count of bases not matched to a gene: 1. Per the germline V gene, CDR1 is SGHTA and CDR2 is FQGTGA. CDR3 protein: CASSRDRGYEQYF. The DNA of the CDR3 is TGTGCCAGCAGCCGGGACAGGGGCTACGAGCAGTACTTC.